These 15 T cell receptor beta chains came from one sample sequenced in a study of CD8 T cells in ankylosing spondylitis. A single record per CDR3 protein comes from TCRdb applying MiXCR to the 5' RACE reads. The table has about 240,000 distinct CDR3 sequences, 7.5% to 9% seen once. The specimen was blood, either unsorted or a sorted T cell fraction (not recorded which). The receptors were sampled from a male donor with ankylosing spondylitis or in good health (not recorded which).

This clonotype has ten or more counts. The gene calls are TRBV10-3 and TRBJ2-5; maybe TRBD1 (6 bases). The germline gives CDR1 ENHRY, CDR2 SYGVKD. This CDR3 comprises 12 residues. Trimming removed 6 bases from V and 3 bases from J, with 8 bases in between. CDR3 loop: CAISKGEETQYF. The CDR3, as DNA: TGTGCCATCAGCAAGGGGGAAGAGACCCAGTACTTC.

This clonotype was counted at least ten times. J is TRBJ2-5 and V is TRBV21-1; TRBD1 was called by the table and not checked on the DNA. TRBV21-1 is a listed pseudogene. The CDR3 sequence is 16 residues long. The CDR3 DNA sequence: TGTGCCAGCAGCAAGGAGATCGCAGGGGGGATAGAGACCCAGTACTTC. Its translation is CASSKEIAGGIETQYF.

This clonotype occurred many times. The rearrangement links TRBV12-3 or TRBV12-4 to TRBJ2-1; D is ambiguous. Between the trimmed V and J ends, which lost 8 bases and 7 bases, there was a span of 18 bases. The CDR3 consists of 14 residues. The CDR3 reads CASQLYNRRNEQFF. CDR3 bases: TGTGCCAGCCAACTGTATAATAGACGGAATGAGCAGTTCTTC.

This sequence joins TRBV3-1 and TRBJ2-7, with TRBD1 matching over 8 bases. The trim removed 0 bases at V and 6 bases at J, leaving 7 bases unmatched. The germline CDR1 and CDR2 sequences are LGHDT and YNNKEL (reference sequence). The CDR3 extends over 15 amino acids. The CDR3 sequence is CASSQDAGGAGEQYF. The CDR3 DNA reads TGTGCCAGCAGCCAAGATGCAGGGGGCGCGGGCGAGCAGTACTTC.

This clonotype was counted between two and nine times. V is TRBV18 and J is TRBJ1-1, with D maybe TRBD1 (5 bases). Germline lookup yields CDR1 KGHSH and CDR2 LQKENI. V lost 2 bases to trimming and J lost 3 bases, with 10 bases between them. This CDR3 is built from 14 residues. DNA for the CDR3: TGTGCCAGCTCACCAGGAAGAGGGGACACTGAAGCTTTCTTT. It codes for CASSPGRGDTEAFF.

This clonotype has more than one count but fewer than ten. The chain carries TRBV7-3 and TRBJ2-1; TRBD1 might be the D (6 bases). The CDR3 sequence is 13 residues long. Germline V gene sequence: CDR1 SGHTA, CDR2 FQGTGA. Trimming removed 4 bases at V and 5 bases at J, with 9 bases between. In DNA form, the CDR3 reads TGTGCCAGCAGCTCCACAGGGAACAATGAGCAGTTCTTC. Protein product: CASSSTGNNEQFF.

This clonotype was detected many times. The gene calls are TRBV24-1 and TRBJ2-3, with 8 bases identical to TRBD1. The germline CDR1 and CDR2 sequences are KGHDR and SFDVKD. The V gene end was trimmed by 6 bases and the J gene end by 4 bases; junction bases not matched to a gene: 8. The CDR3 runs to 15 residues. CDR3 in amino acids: CATSTSQGAPDTQYF. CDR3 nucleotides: TGTGCCACCAGTACTAGCCAGGGGGCCCCAGATACGCAGTATTTT.

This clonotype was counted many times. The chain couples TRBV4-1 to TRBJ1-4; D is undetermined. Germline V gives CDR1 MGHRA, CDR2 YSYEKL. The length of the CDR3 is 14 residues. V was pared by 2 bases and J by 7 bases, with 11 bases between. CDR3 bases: TGCGCCAGCAGCCAACTCGTGGGCAGTGAAAAACTGTTTTTT. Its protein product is CASSQLVGSEKLFF.

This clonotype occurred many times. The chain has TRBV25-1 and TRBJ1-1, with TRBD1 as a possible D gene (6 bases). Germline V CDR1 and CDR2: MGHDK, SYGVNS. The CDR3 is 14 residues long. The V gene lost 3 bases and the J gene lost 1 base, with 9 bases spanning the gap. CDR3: CASSEATGNTEAFF. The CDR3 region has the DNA TGTGCCAGCAGTGAGGCGACAGGGAACACTGAAGCTTTCTTT.

The DNA of the CDR3 is TGTGCCAGCAGTTGGGGGACCTTGGGGAGTGAGCAGTTCTTC. Encoded protein: CASSWGTLGSEQFF. The V gene is TRBV12-3 or TRBV12-4, the J gene TRBJ2-1; the D gene could be TRBD1 or TRBD2 (5 bases each). V lost 4 bases to trimming and J lost 9 bases, with 16 bases between them. This CDR3 contains 14 residues.

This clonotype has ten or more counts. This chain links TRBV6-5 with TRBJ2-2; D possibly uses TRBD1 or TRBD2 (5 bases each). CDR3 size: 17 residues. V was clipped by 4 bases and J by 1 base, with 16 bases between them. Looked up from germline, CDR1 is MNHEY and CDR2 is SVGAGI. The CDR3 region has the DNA TGTGCCAGCAGTTGGGACGGCTTCCCTTTGAACACCGGGGAGCTGTTTTTT. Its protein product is CASSWDGFPLNTGELFF.

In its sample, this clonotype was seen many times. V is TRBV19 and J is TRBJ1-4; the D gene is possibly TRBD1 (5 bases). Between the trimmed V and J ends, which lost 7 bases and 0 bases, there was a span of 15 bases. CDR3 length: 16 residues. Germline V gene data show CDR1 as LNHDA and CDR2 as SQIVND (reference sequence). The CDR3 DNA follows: TGTGCCAGTACCTCCGGGACGGTTCCAACTAATGAAAAACTGTTTTTT. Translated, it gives CASTSGTVPTNEKLFF.

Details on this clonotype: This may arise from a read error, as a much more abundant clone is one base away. The CDR3 DNA is TGTGCCAGCAGCGAACAGGGCTCTGGGGCCAACGTCCTGACTTTC. Its translation is CASSEQGSGANVLTF. The chain joins TRBV6-1 to TRBJ2-6; perhaps TRBD1 as D (6 bases). The CDR3 is 15 amino acids. V lost 6 bases and J 0 bases, leaving 9 bases between the germline ends. CDR1 MNHNS and CDR2 SASEGT come from the germline V gene.

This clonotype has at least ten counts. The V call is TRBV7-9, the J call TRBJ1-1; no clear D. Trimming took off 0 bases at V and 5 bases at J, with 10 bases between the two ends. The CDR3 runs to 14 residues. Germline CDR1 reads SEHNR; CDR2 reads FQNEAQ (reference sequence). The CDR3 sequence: CASSLAGRRTEAFF. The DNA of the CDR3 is TGTGCCAGCAGCTTAGCGGGCAGAAGGACTGAAGCTTTCTTT.

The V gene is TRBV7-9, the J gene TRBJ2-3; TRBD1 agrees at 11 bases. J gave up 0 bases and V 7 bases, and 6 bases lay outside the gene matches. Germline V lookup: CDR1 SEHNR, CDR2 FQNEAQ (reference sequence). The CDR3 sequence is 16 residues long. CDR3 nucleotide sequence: TGTGCCAGCACCAGGACAGGGGGCCCTAGCACAGATACGCAGTATTTT. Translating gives CASTRTGGPSTDTQYF.